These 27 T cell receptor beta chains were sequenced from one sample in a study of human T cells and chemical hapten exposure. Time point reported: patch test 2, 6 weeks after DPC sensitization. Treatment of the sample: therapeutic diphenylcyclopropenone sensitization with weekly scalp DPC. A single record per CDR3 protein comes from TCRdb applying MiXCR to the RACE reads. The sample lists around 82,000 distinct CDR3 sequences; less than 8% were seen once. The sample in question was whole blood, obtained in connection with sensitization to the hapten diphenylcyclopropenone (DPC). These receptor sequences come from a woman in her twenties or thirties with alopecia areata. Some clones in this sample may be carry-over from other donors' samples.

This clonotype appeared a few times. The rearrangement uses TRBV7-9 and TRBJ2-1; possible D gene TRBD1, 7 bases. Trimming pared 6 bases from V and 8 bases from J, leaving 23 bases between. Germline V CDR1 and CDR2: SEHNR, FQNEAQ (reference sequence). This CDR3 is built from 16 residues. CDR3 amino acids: CASRPRDRSSRDEQFF. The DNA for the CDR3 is TGTGCCAGCAGACCGCGGGACAGATCCTCTAGGGATGAGCAGTTCTTC. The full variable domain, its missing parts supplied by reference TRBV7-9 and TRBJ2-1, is DTGVSQNPRHKITKRGQNVTFRCDPISEHNRLYWYRQTLGQGPEFLTYFQNEAQLEKSRLLSDRFSAERPKGSFSTLEIQRTEQGDSAMYLCASRPRDRSSRDEQFFGPGTRLTVL.

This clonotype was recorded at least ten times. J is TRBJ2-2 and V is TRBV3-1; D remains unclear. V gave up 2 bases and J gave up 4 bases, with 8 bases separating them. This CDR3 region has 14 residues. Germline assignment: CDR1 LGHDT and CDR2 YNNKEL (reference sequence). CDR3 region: CASSQRTGTGELFF. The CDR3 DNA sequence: TGTGCCAGCAGCCAAAGGACGGGCACCGGGGAGCTGTTTTTT. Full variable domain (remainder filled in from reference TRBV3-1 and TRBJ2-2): DTAVSQTPKYLVTQMGNDKSIKCEQNLGHDTMYWYKQDSKKFLKIMFSYNNKELIINETVPNRFSPKSPDKAHLNLHINSLELGDSAVYFCASSQRTGTGELFFGEGSRLTVL.

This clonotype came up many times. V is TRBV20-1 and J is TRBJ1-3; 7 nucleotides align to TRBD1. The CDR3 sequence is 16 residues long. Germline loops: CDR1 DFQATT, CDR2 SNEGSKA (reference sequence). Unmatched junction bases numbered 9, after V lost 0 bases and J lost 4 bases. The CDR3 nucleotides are TGCAGTGCTAGAGATAACCAGGGGGGAGCGGGAAACACCATATATTTT. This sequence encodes CSARDNQGGAGNTIYF.

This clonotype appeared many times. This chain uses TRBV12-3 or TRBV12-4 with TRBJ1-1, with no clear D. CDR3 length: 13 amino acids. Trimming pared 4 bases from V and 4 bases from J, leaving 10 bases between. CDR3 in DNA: TGTGCCAGCAGTTCCCGGGAGGGCACTGAAGCTTTCTTT. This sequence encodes CASSSREGTEAFF.

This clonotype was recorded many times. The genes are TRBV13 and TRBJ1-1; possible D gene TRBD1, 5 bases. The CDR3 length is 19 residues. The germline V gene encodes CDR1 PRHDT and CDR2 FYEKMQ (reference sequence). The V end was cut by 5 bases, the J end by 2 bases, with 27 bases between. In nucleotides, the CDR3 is TGTGCCAGCAGCGAAGTGGGGTATACCGGGACGGAAGGAAACACTGAAGCTTTCTTT. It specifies CASSEVGYTGTEGNTEAFF.

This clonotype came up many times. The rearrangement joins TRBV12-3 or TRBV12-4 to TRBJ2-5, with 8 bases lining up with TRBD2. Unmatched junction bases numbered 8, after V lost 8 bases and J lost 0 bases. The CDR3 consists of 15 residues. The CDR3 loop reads CASSSGGAYQETQYF. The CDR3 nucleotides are TGTGCCAGCTCAAGCGGGGGAGCTTACCAAGAGACCCAGTACTTC.

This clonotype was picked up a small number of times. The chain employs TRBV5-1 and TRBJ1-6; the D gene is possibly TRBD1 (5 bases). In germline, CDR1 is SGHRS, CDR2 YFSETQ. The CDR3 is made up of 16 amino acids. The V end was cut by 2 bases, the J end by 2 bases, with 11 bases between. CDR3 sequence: CASSFGGGAYNSPLHF. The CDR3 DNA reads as TGCGCCAGCAGCTTTGGGGGGGGGGCCTATAATTCACCCCTCCACTTT.

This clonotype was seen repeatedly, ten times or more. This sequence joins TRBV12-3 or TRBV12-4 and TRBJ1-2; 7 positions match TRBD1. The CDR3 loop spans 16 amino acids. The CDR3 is CATKRPVGGPNYGYTF. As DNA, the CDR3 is TGTGCGACAAAACGGCCTGTAGGGGGCCCTAACTATGGCTACACCTTC.

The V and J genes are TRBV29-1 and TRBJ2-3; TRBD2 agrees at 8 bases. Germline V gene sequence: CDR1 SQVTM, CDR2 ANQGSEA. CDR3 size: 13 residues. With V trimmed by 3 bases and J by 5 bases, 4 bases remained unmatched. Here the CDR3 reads CSVDRGGLDTQYF. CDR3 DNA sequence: TGCAGCGTTGATCGGGGGGGCTTAGATACGCAGTATTTT.

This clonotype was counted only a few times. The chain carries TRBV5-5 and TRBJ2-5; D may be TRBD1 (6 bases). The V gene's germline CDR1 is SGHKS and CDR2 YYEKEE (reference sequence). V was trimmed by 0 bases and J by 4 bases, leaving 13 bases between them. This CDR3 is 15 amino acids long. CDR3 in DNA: TGTGCCAGCAGCTTGGGAACAGGGTCACGAGAGACCCAGTACTTC. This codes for CASSLGTGSRETQYF.

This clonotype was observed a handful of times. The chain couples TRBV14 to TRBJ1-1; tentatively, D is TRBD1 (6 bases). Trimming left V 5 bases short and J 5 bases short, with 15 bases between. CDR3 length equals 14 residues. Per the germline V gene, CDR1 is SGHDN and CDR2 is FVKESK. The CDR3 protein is CASSATGGMTEAFF. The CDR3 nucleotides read TGTGCCAGCAGCGCGACAGGTGGTATGACTGAAGCTTTCTTT.

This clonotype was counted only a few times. The CDR3 protein is CSAETGGNQPQHF. The CDR3, as DNA: TGCAGTGCTGAGACAGGGGGCAATCAGCCCCAGCATTTT. This chain links TRBV20-1 with TRBJ1-5; 8 nucleotides line up with TRBD1. The germline V gene has CDR1 DFQATT and CDR2 SNEGSKA (reference sequence). The CDR3 has 13 amino acids. Losses at the gene ends were 5 bases for V and 2 bases for J; bases not matched to a gene: 2.

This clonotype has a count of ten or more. The CDR3 DNA reads TGTGCCAGCTCACCCGGGCAGCCGGGATCGCCCCAGCATTTT. Its protein is CASSPGQPGSPQHF. The chain couples TRBV18 to TRBJ1-5; D unresolved. Germline V gene sequence: CDR1 KGHSH, CDR2 LQKENI. This CDR3 contains 14 residues. Between the trimmed V and J ends, which lost 3 bases and 9 bases, there was a span of 15 bases. The full variable domain, in which reference TRBV18 and TRBJ1-5 provide the parts outside the CDR3, is NAGVMQNPRHLVRRRGQEARLRCSPMKGHSHVYWYRQLPEEGLKFMVYLQKENIIDESGMPKERFSAEFPKEGPSILRIQQVVRGDSAAYFCASSPGQPGSPQHFGDGTRLSIL.

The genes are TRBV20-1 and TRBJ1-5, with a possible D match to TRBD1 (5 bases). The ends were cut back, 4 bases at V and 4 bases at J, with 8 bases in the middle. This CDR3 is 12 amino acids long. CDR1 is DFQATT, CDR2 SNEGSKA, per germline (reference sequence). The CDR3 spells CSATDSNQPQHF. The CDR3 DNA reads TGCAGTGCTACAGACAGTAATCAGCCCCAGCATTTT.

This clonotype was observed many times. CDR3 coding DNA: TGTGCCAGCAGTCCGAATCGCAGGGCGGGGAATTCACCCCTCCACTTT. This sequence encodes CASSPNRRAGNSPLHF. The V gene is TRBV27, the J gene TRBJ1-6; possibly TRBD1 for D (5 bases). The CDR3 has 16 residues. CDR1 is MNHEY, CDR2 SMNVEV, per germline (reference sequence). Trimming stripped 5 bases from V and 7 bases from J, with 18 bases between.

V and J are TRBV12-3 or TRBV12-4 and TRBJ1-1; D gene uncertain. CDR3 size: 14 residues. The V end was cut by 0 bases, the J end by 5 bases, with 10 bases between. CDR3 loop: CASSLAGSDTEAFF. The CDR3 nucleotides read TGTGCCAGCAGTTTAGCAGGGAGCGATACTGAAGCTTTCTTT.

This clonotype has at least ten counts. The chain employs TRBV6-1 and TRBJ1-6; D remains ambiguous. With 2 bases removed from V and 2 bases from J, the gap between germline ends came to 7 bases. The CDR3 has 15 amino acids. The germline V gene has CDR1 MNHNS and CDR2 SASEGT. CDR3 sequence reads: CASSEFGTYNSPLHF. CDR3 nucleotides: TGTGCCAGCAGTGAATTCGGGACCTATAATTCACCCCTCCACTTT.

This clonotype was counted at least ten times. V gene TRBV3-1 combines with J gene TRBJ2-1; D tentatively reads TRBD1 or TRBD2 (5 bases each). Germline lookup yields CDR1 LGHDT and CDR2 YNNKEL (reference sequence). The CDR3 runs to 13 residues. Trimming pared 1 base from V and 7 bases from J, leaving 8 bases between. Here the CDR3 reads CASSQAGLNEQFF. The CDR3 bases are TGTGCCAGCAGCCAAGCGGGGCTTAATGAGCAGTTCTTC.

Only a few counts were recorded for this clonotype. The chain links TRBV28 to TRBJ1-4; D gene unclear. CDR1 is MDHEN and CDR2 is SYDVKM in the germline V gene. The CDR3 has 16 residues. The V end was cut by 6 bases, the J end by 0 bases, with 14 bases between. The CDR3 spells CASRSEAVATNEKLFF. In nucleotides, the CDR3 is TGTGCCAGCAGGTCAGAGGCAGTTGCAACTAATGAAAAACTGTTTTTT.

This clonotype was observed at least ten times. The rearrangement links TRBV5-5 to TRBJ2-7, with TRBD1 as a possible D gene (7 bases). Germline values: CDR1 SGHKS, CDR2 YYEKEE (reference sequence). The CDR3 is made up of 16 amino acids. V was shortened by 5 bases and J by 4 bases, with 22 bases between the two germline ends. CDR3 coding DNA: TGTGCCAGCAGGGGGGAGGCGGGACAGACCAGGTACGAGCAGTACTTC. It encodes CASRGEAGQTRYEQYF.

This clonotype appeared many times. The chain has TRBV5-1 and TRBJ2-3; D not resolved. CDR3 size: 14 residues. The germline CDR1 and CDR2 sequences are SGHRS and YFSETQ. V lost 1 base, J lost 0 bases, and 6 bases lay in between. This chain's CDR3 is CASSLSDSTDTQYF. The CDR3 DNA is TGCGCCAGCAGCTTGTCTGACAGCACAGATACGCAGTATTTT.

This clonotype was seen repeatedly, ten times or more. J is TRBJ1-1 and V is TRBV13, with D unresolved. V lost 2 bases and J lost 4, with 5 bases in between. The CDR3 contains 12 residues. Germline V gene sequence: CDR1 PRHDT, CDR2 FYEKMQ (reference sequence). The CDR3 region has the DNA TGTGCCAGCAGCTTACGGCCCACTGAAGCTTTCTTT. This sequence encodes CASSLRPTEAFF.

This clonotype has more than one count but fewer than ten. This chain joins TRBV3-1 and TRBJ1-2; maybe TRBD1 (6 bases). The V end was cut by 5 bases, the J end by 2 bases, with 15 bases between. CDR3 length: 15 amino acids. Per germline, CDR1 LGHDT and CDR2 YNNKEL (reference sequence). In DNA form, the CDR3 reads TGTGCCAGCAGCGAAAAAGGGGGTGCAAACTATGGCTACACCTTC. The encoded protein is CASSEKGGANYGYTF.

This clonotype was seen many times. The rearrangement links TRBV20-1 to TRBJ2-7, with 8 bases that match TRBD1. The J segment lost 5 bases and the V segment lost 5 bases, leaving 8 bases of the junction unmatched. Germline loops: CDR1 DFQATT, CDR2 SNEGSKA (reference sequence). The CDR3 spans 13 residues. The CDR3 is CSALPADRDEQYF. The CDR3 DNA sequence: TGCAGTGCTCTACCCGCGGACAGGGACGAGCAGTACTTC.

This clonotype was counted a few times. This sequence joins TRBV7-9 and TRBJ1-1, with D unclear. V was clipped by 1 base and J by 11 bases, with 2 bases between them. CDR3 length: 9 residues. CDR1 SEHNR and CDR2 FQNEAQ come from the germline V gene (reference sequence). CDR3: CASSLGAFF. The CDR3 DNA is TGTGCCAGCAGCTTAGGGGCTTTCTTT. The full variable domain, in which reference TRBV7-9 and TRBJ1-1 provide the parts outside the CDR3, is DTGVSQNPRHKITKRGQNVTFRCDPISEHNRLYWYRQTLGQGPEFLTYFQNEAQLEKSRLLSDRFSAERPKGSFSTLEIQRTEQGDSAMYLCASSLGAFFGQGTRLTVV.

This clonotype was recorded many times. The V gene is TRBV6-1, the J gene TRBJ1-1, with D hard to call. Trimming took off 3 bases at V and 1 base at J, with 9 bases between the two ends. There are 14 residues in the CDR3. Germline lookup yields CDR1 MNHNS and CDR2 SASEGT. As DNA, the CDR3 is TGTGCCAGCAGTGAGGGAGTTGAGAACACTGAAGCTTTCTTT. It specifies CASSEGVENTEAFF.

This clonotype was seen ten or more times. The CDR3 loop is CASSYQGSGETQYF. CDR3 DNA: TGTGCCAGCAGCTACCAGGGCTCCGGCGAGACCCAGTACTTC. The V gene is TRBV5-5, the J gene TRBJ2-5; D is perhaps TRBD1 (5 bases). This CDR3 has 14 amino acids. Germline V gives CDR1 SGHKS, CDR2 YYEKEE (reference sequence). V was trimmed by 3 bases and J by 5 bases, leaving 14 bases between them.